This TCR beta chain came from a study of blood T cell repertoires in COVID-19. About the study: T cells, B-cell-depleted T cells, or PBMCs supplied cDNA or gDNA.

V dropped 0 bases and J dropped 1 base, with 12 bases sitting between them. The CDR3 contains 16 residues. Germline V gives CDR1 SGHKS, CDR2 YYEKEE (reference sequence). Original analysis: Estimation of nucleated cell counts relied on the amplification of reference gene primers. Clones were sequenced by immunoSEQ multiplex PCR, and TCRdb holds only the in-frame ones, with some missing. V, J and clone size are those of that table, while D and trimming were read from the DNA. Of 250,000 to 400,000 clones in the sample, approximately 88% were seen once. This rearrangement joins TRBV5-5 to TRBJ2-3, with D unresolved. This sequence was found in a woman aged 25 to 45 with COVID-19, enrolled during active disease. Material: peripheral blood. In nucleotides, the CDR3 is TGTGCCAGCAGCTTGGGTCTTCTAGTAGGCACAGATACGCAGTATTTT. Amino acids: CASSLGLLVGTDTQYF.